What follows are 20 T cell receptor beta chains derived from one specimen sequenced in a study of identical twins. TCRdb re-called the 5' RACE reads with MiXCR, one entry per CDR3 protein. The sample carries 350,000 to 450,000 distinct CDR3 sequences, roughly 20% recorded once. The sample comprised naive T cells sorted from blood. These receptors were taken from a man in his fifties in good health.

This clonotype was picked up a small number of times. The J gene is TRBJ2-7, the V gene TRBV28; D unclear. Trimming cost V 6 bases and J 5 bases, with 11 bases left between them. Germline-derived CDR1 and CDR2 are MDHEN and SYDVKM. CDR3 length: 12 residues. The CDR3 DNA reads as TGTGCCAGCAGCACGACTGGGGACGAGCAGTACTTC. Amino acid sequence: CASSTTGDEQYF.

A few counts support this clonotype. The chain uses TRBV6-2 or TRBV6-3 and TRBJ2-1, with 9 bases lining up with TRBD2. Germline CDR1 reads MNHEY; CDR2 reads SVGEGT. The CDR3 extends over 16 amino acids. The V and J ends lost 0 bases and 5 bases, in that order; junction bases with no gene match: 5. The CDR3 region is CASSYSRTSENNEQFF. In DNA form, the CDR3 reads TGTGCCAGCAGTTACTCGAGGACTAGCGAGAACAATGAGCAGTTCTTC.

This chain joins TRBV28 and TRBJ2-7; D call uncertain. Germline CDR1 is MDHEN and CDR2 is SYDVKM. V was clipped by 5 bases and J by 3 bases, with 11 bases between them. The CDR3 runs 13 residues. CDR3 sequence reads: CASSPGPDYEQYF. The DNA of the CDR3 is TGTGCCAGCAGTCCGGGTCCTGACTACGAGCAGTACTTC. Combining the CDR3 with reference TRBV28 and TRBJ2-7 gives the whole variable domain DVKVTQSSRYLVKRTGEKVFLECVQDMDHENMFWYRQDPGLGLRLIYFSYDVKMKEKGDIPEGYSVSREKKERFSLILESASTNQTSMYLCASSPGPDYEQYFGPGTRLTVT.

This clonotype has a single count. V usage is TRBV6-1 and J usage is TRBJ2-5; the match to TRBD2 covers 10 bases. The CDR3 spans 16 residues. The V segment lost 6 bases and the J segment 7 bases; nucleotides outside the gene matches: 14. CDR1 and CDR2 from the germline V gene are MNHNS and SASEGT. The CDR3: CASRELAGKSWGTQYF. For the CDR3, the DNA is TGTGCCAGCAGGGAACTAGCGGGGAAGTCATGGGGGACCCAGTACTTC.

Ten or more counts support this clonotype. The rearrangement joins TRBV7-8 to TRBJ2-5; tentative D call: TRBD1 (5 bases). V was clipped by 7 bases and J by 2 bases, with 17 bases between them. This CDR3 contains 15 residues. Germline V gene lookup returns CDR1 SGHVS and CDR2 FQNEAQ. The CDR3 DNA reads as TGTGCCAGCACCGACCGCCTAGGGGTGCAAGAGACCCAGTACTTC. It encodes CASTDRLGVQETQYF.

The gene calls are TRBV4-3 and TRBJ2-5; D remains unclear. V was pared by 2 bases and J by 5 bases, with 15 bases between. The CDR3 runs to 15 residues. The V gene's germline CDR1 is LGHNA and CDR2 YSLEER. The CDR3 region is CASSQSSLNRETQYF. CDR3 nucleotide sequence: TGCGCCAGCAGCCAAAGTTCCCTAAATAGGGAGACCCAGTACTTC.

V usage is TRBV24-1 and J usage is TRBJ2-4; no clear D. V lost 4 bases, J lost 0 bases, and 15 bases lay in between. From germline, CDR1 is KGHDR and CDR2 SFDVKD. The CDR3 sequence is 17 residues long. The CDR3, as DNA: TGTGCCACCAGTGACCCGATGGTGAGGTTAGCCAAAAACATTCAGTACTTC. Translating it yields CATSDPMVRLAKNIQYF.

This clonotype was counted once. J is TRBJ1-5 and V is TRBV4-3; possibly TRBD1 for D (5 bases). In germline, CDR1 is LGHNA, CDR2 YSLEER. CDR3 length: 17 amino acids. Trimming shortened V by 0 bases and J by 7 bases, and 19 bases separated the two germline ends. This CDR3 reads CASSQDRRGVGSQPQHF. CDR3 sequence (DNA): TGCGCCAGCAGCCAAGATAGAAGGGGCGTCGGAAGCCAGCCCCAGCATTTT.

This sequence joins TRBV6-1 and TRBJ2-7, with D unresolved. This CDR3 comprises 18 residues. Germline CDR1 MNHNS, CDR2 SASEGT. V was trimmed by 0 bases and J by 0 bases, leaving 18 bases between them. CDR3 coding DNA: TGTGCCAGCAGTGAAGCGCCACCCCTTGGCGCCAACTCCTACGAGCAGTACTTC. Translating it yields CASSEAPPLGANSYEQYF.

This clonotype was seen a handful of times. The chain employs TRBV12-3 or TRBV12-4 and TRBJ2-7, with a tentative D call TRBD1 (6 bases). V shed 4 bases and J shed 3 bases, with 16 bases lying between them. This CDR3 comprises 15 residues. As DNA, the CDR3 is TGTGCCAGCAGTTCCTCCGGGACATCATTCTACGAGCAGTACTTC. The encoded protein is CASSSSGTSFYEQYF.

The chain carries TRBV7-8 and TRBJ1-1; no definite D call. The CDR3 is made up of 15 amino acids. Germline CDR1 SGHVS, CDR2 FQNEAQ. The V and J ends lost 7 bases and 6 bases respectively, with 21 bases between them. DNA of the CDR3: TGTGCCAGCATCCGCGGGAGCACGCTGACCTCTGAAGCTTTCTTT. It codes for CASIRGSTLTSEAFF.

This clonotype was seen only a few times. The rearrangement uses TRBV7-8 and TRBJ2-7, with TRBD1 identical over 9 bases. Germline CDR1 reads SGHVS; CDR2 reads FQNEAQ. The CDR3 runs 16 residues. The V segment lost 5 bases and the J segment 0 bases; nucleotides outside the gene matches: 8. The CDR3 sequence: CASSPRGQGSSYEQYF. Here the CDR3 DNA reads TGTGCCAGCAGCCCTCGGGGACAGGGCAGCTCCTACGAGCAGTACTTC.

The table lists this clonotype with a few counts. The DNA of the CDR3 is TGTGCCAGCAGCTTAGTTTTCTCTGGGGCCAACGTCCTGACTTTC. Its translation is CASSLVFSGANVLTF. The chain couples TRBV7-8 to TRBJ2-6; no clear D. V lost 1 base and J 0 bases, leaving 4 bases between the germline ends. This CDR3 is built from 15 residues. Germline CDR1 reads SGHVS; CDR2 reads FQNEAQ.

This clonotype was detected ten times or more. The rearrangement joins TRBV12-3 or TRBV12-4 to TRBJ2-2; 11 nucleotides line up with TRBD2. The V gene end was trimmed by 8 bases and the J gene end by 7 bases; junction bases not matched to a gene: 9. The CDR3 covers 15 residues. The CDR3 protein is CASRPSGRFSGELFF. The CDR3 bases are TGTGCCAGCCGGCCTAGCGGGAGGTTTAGCGGGGAGCTGTTTTTT.

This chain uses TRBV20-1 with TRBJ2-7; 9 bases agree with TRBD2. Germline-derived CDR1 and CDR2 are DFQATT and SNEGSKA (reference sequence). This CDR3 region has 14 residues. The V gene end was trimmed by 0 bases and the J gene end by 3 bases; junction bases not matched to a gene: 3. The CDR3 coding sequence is TGCAGTGCTAGAGATCCTAGCGGGGTCTACGAGCAGTACTTC. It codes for CSARDPSGVYEQYF.

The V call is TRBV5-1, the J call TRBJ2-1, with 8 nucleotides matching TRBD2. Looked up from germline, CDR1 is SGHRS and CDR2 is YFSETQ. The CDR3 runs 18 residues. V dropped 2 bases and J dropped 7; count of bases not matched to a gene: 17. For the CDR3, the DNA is TGCGCCAGCAGCTTCGACGGGGGGGGTCCCTTTTTGAAAAATGAGCAGTTCTTC. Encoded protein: CASSFDGGGPFLKNEQFF.

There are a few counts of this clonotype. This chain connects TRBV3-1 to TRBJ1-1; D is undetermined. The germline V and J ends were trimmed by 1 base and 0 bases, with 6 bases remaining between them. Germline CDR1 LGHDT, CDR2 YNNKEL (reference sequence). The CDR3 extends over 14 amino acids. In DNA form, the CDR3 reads TGTGCCAGCAGCCAAGCGGGGATGAACACTGAAGCTTTCTTT. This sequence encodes CASSQAGMNTEAFF.

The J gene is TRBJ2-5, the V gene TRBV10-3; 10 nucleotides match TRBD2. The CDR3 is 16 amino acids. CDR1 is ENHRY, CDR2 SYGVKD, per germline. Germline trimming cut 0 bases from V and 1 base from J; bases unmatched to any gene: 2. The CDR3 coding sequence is TGTGCCATCAGTGAGTCTCCTAGCGGGGGCCAAGAGACCCAGTACTTC. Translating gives CAISESPSGGQETQYF.

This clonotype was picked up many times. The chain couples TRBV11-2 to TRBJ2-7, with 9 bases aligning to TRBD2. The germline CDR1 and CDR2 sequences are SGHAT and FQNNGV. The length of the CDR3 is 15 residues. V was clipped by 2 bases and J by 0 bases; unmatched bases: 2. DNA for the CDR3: TGTGCCAGCAGCTTACTGCGGGAGGGCTCCTACGAGCAGTACTTC. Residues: CASSLLREGSYEQYF.

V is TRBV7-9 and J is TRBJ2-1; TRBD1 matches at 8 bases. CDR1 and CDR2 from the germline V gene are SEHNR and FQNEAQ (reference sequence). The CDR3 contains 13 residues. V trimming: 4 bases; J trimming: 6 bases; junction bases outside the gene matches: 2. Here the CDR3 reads CASSSDRANEQFF. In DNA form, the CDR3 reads TGTGCCAGCAGCTCGGACAGGGCCAATGAGCAGTTCTTC.